This T cell receptor (beta chain) was sequenced in a study of CD8 T cell repertoires and HIV-1 epitope variants. This clone was picked up one time. On the immunoSEQ platform, TCR beta CDR3s were sequenced at survey depth. The repertoire was sequenced with immunoSEQ multiplex PCR; TCRdb's copy has only in-frame clones and lacks some. The profile shows under 100,000 clones, roughly 77% of them singletons. This TCR came from a male donor with HIV. Sequencing was carried out using uncultured baseline CD8+ T cells from peripheral blood mononuclear cells (PBMCs).

The CDR3 DNA is TGTGCCAGCAGCGTAGCGGGGGTGTTCACAGATACGCAGTATTTT. Its protein product is CASSVAGVFTDTQYF. The genes are TRBV9 and TRBJ2-3, with D perhaps matching TRBD2 (6 bases). The ends were cut back, 0 bases at V and 2 bases at J, with 10 bases in the middle. The CDR3 contains 15 residues. Germline V gene sequence: CDR1 SGDLS, CDR2 YYNGEE.